A selection of T cell receptor beta chains follows, all from one sample in a study of T cells in Graves' hyperthyroidism and ophthalmopathy. One entry per CDR3 protein results from TCRdb running MiXCR on the multiplex PCR reads. The table has 370,000 or so distinct CDR3 sequences, 13% seen once. The sample was blood. Receptors originate from a man aged 25-45 years with Graves' hyperthyroidism that later progressed to Graves' ophthalmopathy. CDR3s leave out the opening cysteine and the closing phenylalanine or tryptophan. The D gene is left open where the match is weak.

d_gene	v_gene	j_gene	CDR3aa
NA	TRBV7-9	TRBJ1-1	ASSLGGGGSGNTEAF
TRBD1	TRBV12-3/TRBV12-4	TRBJ1-4	ASSFSGGHEKLF
TRBD1	TRBV7-8	TRBJ2-3	ASSSRQGASTDTQY
NA	TRBV6-1	TRBJ2-4	ASSDVELAKNIQY
NA	TRBV7-6	TRBJ1-2	ASSPGTPFGYT
NA	TRBV7-2	TRBJ2-7	ASSLGVSDYEQY
NA	TRBV20-1	TRBJ2-1	SAIRNEQF
NA	TRBV13	TRBJ1-4	ASSQGYEKLF
NA	TRBV20-1	TRBJ1-2	SAEGQFNYGYT
NA	TRBV28	TRBJ1-4	ASSFRRGGGEKLF
TRBD1	TRBV12-3/TRBV12-4	TRBJ1-5	ASSLARGRNQPQH
NA	TRBV20-1	TRBJ1-2	SGAAGTEARGYGYT
NA	TRBV13	TRBJ2-2	ASSLLARGDTGELF
NA	TRBV20-1	TRBJ1-2	SASPPLDYGYT